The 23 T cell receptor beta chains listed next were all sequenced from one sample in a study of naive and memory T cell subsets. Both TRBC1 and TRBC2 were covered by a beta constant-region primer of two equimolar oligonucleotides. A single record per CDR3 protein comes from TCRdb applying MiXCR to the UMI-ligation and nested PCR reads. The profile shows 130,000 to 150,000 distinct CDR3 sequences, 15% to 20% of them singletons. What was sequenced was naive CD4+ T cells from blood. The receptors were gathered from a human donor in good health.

CDR3 DNA: TGTGCCAGCAGCTTACGGACCTGGGGGACAGATACGCAGTATTTT. Translating gives CASSLRTWGTDTQYF. The chain employs TRBV7-2 and TRBJ2-3; D may correspond to TRBD1 or TRBD2 (5 bases each). Germline V gene lookup returns CDR1 SGHTA and CDR2 FQGNSA. Between the trimmed V and J ends, which lost 2 bases and 3 bases, there was a span of 12 bases. This CDR3 is built from 15 residues. The full variable domain, its missing parts supplied by reference TRBV7-2 and TRBJ2-3, is GAGVSQSPSNKVTEKGKDVELRCDPISGHTALYWYRQSLGQGLEFLIYFQGNSAPDKSGLPSDRFSAERTGGSVSTLTIQRTQQEDSAVYLCASSLRTWGTDTQYFGPGTRLTVL.

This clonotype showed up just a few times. In nucleotides, the CDR3 is TGCAGTGCTAGAGGGGGGACTAGCGGGAGATACAATGAGCAGTTCTTC. This encodes CSARGGTSGRYNEQFF. The genes are TRBV20-1 and TRBJ2-1; 14 bases fit TRBD2. The CDR3 contains 16 residues. CDR1 and CDR2 (germline): DFQATT, SNEGSKA (reference sequence). V shed 1 base, J shed 4 bases, and the junction held 3 bases outside the gene matches.

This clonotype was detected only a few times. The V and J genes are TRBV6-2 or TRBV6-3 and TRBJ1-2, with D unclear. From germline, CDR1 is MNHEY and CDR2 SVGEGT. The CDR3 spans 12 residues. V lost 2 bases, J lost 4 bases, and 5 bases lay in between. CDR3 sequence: CASSYLGYGYTF. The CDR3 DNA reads TGTGCCAGCAGTTACCTCGGCTATGGCTACACCTTC.

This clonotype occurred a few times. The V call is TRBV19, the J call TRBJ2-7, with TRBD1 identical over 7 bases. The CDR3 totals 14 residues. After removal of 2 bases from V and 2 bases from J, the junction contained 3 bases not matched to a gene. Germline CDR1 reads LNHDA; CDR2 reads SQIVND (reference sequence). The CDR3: CASSIRGLTYEQYF. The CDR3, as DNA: TGTGCCAGTAGTATAAGGGGGCTGACCTACGAGCAGTACTTC. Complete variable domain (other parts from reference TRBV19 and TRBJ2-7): DGGITQSPKYLFRKEGQNVTLSCEQNLNHDAMYWYRQDPGQGLRLIYYSQIVNDFQKGDIAEGYSVSREKKESFPLTVTSAQKNPTAFYLCASSIRGLTYEQYFGPGTRLTVT.

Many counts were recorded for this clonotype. CDR3 residues: CSALAGGSYNEQFF. The CDR3 DNA sequence: TGCAGTGCTCTAGCGGGAGGGTCCTACAATGAGCAGTTCTTC. V and J are TRBV20-1 and TRBJ2-1; 12 positions match TRBD2. Trimming took 5 bases from V and 1 from J; bases not matched to a gene: 0. The CDR3 is 14 amino acids. Germline CDR1 and CDR2: DFQATT and SNEGSKA (reference sequence).

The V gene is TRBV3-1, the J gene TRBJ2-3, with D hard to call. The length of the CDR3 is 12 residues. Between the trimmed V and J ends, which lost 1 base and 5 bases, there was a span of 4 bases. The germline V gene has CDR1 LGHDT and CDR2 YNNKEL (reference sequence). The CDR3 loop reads CASSQVQDTQYF. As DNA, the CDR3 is TGTGCCAGCAGCCAAGTTCAAGATACGCAGTATTTT.

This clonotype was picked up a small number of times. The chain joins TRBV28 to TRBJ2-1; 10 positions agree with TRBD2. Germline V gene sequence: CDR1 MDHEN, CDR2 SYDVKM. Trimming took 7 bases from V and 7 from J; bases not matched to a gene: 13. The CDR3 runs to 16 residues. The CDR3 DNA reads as TGTGCCAGCAACCTGGGTAGCGGGAGGTCGAGGAATGAGCAGTTCTTC. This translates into CASNLGSGRSRNEQFF.

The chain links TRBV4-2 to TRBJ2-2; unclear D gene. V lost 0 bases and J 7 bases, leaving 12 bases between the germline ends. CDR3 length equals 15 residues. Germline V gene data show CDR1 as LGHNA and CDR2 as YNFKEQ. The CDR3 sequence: CASSQEGGAGGELFF. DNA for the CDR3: TGTGCCAGCAGCCAAGAGGGCGGAGCAGGCGGGGAGCTGTTTTTT.

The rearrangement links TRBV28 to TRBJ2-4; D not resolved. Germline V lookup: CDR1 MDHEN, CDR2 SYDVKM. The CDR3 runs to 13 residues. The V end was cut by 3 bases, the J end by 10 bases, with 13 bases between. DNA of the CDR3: TGTGCCAGCAGTTTCCTCCCACGTTTTATTCAGTACTTC. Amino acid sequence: CASSFLPRFIQYF.

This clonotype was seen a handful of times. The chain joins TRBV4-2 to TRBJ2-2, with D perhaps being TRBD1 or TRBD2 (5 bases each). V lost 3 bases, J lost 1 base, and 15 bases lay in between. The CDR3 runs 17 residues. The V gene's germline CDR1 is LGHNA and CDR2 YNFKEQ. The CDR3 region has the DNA TGTGCCAGCAGCCATGCCCAGGGACGGATGAACACCGGGGAGCTGTTTTTT. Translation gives CASSHAQGRMNTGELFF.

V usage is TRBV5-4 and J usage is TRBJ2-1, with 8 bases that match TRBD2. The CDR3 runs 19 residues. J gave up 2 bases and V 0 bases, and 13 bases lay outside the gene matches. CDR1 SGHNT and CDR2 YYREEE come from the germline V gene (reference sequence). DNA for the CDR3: TGTGCCAGCAGCTTGGCGACTAGCGCTAGGGGTGGCACCTACAATGAGCAGTTCTTC. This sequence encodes CASSLATSARGGTYNEQFF.

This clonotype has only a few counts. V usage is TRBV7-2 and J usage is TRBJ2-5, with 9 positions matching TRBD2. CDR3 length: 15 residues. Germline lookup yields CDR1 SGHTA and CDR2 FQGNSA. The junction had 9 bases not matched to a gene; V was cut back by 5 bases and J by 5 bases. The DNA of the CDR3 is TGTGCCAGCAGCCTCACGCGGGAGGGCCGGGAGACCCAGTACTTC. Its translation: CASSLTREGRETQYF.

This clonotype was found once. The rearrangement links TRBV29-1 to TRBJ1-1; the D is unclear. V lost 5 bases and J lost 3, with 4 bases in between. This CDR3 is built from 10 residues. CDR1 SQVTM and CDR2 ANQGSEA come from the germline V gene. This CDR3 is CSVCHTEAFF. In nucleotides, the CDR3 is TGCAGCGTTTGCCACACTGAAGCTTTCTTT.

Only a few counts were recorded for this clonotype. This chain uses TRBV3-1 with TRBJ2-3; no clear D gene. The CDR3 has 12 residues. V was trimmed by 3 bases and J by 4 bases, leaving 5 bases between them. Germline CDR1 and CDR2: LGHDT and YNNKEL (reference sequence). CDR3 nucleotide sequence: TGTGCCAGCAGCCATTCGCCAGATACGCAGTATTTT. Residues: CASSHSPDTQYF.

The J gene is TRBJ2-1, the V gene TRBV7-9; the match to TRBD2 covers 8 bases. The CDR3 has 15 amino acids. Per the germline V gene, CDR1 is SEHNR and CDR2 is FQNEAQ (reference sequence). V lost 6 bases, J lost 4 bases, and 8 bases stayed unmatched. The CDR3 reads CASRKGLAVYNEQFF. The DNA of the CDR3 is TGTGCCAGCAGGAAAGGACTAGCAGTTTACAATGAGCAGTTCTTC.

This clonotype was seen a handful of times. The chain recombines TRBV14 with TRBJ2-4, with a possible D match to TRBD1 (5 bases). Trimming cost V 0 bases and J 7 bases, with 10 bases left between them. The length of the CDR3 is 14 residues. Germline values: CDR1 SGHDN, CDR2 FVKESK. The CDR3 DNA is TGTGCCAGCAGCCAAGATCTTGCAGGGAACATTCAGTACTTC. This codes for CASSQDLAGNIQYF.

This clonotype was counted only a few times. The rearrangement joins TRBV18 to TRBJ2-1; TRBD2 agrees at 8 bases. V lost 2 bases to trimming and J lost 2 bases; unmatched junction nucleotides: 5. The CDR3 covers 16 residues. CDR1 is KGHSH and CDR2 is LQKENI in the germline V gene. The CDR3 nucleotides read TGTGCCAGCTCACCAAAACTAGCGGACCCCTACAATGAGCAGTTCTTC. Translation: CASSPKLADPYNEQFF. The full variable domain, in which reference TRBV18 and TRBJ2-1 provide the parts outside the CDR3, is NAGVMQNPRHLVRRRGQEARLRCSPMKGHSHVYWYRQLPEEGLKFMVYLQKENIIDESGMPKERFSAEFPKEGPSILRIQQVVRGDSAAYFCASSPKLADPYNEQFFGPGTRLTVL.

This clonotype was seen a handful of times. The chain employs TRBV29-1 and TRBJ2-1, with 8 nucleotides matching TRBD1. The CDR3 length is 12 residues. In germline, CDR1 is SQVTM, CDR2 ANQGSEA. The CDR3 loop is CSFGTGYNEQFF. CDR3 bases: TGCAGTTTTGGGACAGGCTACAATGAGCAGTTCTTC.

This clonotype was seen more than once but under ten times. CDR3 DNA: TGTGCCAGCAGTTCCCTAAAAGGAGGGGGAGCAGATACGCAGTATTTT. Residues: CASSSLKGGGADTQYF. The chain carries TRBV12-3 or TRBV12-4 and TRBJ2-3, with D perhaps TRBD1 or TRBD2 (6 bases each). Trimming stripped 4 bases from V and 4 bases from J, with 18 bases between. CDR3 size: 16 residues.

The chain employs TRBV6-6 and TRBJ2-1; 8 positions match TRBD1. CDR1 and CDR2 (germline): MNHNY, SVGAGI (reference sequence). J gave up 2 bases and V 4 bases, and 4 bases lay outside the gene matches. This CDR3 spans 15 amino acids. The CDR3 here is CASSLRTGTYNEQFF. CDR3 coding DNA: TGTGCCAGCAGTTTGAGGACAGGGACCTACAATGAGCAGTTCTTC.

The CDR3 here is CSARAAYGLAGERWLTDTQYF. The CDR3 nucleotides are TGCAGTGCTAGAGCCGCGTACGGACTAGCGGGGGAAAGGTGGCTCACAGATACGCAGTATTTT. The chain is built from TRBV20-1 and TRBJ2-3; 13 bases line up with TRBD2. The CDR3 runs 21 residues. V shed 1 base, J shed 2 bases, and the junction held 18 bases outside the gene matches. CDR1 is DFQATT, CDR2 SNEGSKA, per germline (reference sequence).

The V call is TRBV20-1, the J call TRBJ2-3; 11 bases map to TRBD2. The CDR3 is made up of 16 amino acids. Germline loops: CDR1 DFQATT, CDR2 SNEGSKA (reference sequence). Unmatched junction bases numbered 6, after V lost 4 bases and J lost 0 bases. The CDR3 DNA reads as TGCAGTGCTAAGGCTGCTAGCGGGAGGAGCACAGATACGCAGTATTTT. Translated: CSAKAASGRSTDTQYF.

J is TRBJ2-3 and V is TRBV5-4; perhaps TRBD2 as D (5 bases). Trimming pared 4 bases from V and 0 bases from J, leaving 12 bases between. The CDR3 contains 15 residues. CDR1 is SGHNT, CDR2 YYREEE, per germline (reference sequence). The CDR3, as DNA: TGTGCCAGCAGCCGCCCGGGAACTAGCACAGATACGCAGTATTTT. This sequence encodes CASSRPGTSTDTQYF.